Detailed here is one T cell receptor (beta chain). Original data processing: The authors estimated nucleated cell counts from reference gene primer amplification. The protocol was immunoSEQ multiplex PCR, while the TCRdb copy is restricted to in-frame clones and leaves out a portion. From that table come the V and J calls and clone size; the DNA was used to work out D and trimming. In the table there are a few hundred thousand clones, 82% of which are singletons. This entry comes from a study of blood T cell repertoires in COVID-19. Overall study context: The cDNA or gDNA used as material had been derived from T cells, B-cell-depleted T cells, or PBMCs.

CDR1 and CDR2 from the germline V gene are SGDLS and YYNGEE. V gave up 3 bases and J gave up 7 bases; unmatched junction bases: 12. This CDR3 spans 16 amino acids. The V and J genes are TRBV9 and TRBJ2-7, with TRBD2 matching 11 bases. The clonotype originates from a woman between 18 and 29 years old with acute or convalescent COVID-19. The sequenced material came from peripheral blood. CDR3 protein: CASSDRGTSGVHEQYF. The DNA for the CDR3 is TGTGCCAGCAGCGATAGGGGGACTAGCGGAGTACATGAGCAGTACTTC.